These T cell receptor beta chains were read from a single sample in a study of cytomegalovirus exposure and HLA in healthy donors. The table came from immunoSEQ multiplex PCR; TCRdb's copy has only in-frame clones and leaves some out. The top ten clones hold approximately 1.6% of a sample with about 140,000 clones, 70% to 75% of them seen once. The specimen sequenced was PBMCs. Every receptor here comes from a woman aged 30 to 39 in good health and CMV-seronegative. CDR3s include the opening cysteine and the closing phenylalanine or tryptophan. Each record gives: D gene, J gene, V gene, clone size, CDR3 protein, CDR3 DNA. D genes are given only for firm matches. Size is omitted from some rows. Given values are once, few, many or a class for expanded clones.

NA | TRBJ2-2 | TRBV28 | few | CASSPWRTGELFF | TGTGCCAGCAGTCCGTGGAGAACCGGGGAGCTGTTTTTT
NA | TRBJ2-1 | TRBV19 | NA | CASSIMGGQGLYNEQFF | TGTGCCAGTAGTATAATGGGAGGTCAGGGCCTCTACAATGAGCAGTTCTTC
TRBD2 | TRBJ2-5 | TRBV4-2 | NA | CASSQGEGRKETQYF | TGTGCCAGCAGCCAAGGGGAGGGGCGCAAAGAGACCCAGTACTTC
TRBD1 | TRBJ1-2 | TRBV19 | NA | CASRPGTVNYGYTF | TGTGCCAGCCGACCGGGGACAGTTAACTATGGCTACACCTTC
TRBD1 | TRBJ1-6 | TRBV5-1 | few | CASSFGTGWGPLHF | TGCGCCAGCAGCTTCGGGACAGGGTGGGGACCCCTCCACTTT
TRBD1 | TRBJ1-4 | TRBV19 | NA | CASSRTRQGANEKLFF | TGTGCCAGTAGCCGTACTCGACAGGGCGCTAATGAAAAACTGTTTTTT
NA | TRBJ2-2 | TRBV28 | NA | CASSLRTLPTGELFF | TGTGCCAGCAGTTTGAGGACACTGCCAACCGGGGAGCTGTTTTTT
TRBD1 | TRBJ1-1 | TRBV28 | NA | CASSPGGSGTEAFF | TGTGCCAGCAGCCCAGGGGGCAGCGGCACTGAAGCTTTCTTT
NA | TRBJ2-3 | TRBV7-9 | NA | CASSGGTGDTQYF | TGTGCCAGCAGCGGAGGGACGGGTGATACGCAGTATTTT
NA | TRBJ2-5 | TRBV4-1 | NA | CASSLGGASETQYF | TGCGCCAGCAGCCTTGGGGGGGCCTCAGAGACCCAGTACTTC
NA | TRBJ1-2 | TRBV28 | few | CASSLSTGGAYGYTF | TGTGCCAGCAGTTTGTCGACCGGTGGGGCATATGGCTACACCTTC
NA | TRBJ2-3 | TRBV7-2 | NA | CASSLSGNGGGTQYF | TGTGCCAGCAGCTTAAGTGGGAATGGGGGAGGTACGCAGTATTTT
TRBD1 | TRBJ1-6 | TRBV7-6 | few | CASSLNVQGETLHF | TGTGCCAGCAGCCTGAATGTACAGGGGGAGACGCTCCACTTT
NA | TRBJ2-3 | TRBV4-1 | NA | CASSQAGRPFNTDTQYF | TGCGCCAGCAGCCAAGCGGGGAGACCTTTTAACACAGATACGCAGTATTTT
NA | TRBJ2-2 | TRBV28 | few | CASSYGTNTGELFF | TGTGCCAGCAGTTACGGGACGAACACCGGGGAGCTGTTTTTT
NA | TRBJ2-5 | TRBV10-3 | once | CANQPWRGGANKRETQYF | TGTGCCAACCAACCCTGGCGGGGTGGGGCCAATAAGCGGGAGACCCAGTACTTC
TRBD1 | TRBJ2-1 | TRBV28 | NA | CASSPWLEGQGGNSGEQFF | TGTGCCAGCAGCCCCTGGTTAGAAGGACAGGGGGGCAATAGCGGAGAGCAGTTCTTC
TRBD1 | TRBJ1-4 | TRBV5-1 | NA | CASRIGQGGNEKLFF | TGCGCCAGCAGAATCGGACAGGGTGGTAATGAAAAACTGTTTTTT
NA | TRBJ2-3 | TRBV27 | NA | CASLGGPADTQYF | TGTGCCAGTCTGGGGGGGCCGGCAGATACGCAGTATTTT
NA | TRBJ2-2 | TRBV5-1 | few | CASSLLGRGNGELFF | TGCGCCAGCAGCTTGCTTGGCAGGGGTAACGGGGAGCTGTTTTTT
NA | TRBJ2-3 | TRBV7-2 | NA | CASSLWVGAGRDTQYF | TGTGCCAGCAGCTTATGGGTCGGAGCCGGCCGAGATACGCAGTATTTT
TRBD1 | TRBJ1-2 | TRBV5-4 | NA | CASSPGQGYGYTF | TGTGCCAGCAGCCCGGGACAGGGATATGGCTACACCTTC
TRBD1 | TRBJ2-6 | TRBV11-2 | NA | CASSHQGAGANVLTF | TGTGCCAGCAGCCATCAGGGGGCTGGGGCCAACGTCCTGACTTTC
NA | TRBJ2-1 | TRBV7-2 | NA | CASSISTDYNEQFF | TGTGCCAGCAGCATCTCTACCGACTACAATGAGCAGTTCTTC
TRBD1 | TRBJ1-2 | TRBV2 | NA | CASMVGQGIWNGYTF | TGTGCCAGCATGGTGGGACAGGGGATTTGGAATGGCTACACCTTC
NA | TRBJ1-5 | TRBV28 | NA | CASSLPRDTFNQPQHF | TGTGCCAGCAGTTTACCTAGGGACACCTTCAATCAGCCCCAGCATTTT
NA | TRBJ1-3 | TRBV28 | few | CASSFGGVNSGNTIYF | TGTGCCAGCAGTTTTGGGGGGGTAAACTCTGGAAACACCATATATTTT
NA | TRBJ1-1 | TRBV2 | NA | CASSATENTEAFF | TGTGCCAGCAGTGCGACAGAGAACACTGAAGCTTTCTTT
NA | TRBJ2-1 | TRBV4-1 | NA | CASSRGRGWGEQFF | TGCGCCAGCAGCCGAGGCAGGGGTTGGGGTGAGCAGTTCTTC
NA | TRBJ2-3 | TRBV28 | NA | CASGRGLGIRGTDTQYF | TGTGCCAGCGGCCGCGGGTTGGGGATTCGGGGCACAGATACGCAGTATTTT
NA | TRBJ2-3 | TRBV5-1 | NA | CASSQSGYTDTQYF | TGCGCCAGCAGCCAAAGCGGGTACACAGATACGCAGTATTTT
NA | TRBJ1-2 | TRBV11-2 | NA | CATTGQLGYGYTF | TGTGCCACGACAGGACAGCTTGGGTATGGCTACACCTTC
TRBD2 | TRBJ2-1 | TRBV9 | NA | CASSVGGAGNSYNEQFF | TGTGCCAGCAGCGTAGGAGGAGCGGGGAATAGCTACAATGAGCAGTTCTTC
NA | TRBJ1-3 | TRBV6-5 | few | CASTPETAGNTIYF | TGTGCCAGCACCCCCGAGACAGCTGGAAACACCATATATTTT
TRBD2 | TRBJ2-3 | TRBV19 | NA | CASSSPSGSSPDTQYF | TGTGCCAGTAGTTCTCCTAGCGGGAGCTCACCAGATACGCAGTATTTT
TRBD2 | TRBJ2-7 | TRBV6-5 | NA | CASKPPTSEVHEQYF | TGTGCCAGCAAACCCCCCACTAGCGAAGTCCACGAGCAGTACTTC
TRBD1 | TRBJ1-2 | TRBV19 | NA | CASSTGTAESGYTF | TGTGCCAGTAGCACCGGGACAGCAGAAAGCGGCTACACCTTC
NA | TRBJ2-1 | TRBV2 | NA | CASITDTYNEQFF | TGTGCCAGCATAACCGACACTTACAATGAGCAGTTCTTC
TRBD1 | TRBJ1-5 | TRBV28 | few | CASSLSPGQGLNGNQPQHF | TGTGCCAGCAGTTTATCCCCGGGACAGGGCCTGAATGGCAATCAGCCCCAGCATTTT
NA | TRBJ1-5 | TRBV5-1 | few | CASSFGQGDQPQHF | TGCGCCAGCAGCTTTGGGCAGGGTGATCAGCCCCAGCATTTT
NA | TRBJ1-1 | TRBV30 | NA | CAWTPRRNTEAFF | TGTGCCTGGACTCCCAGGCGAAACACTGAAGCTTTCTTT
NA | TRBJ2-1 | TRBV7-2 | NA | CASTLGSYNEQFF | TGTGCCAGCACCCTCGGCTCCTACAATGAGCAGTTCTTC
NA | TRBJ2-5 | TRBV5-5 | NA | CASSLGEARETQYF | TGTGCCAGCAGCTTGGGGGAGGCCAGGGAGACCCAGTACTTC
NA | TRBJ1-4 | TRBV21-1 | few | CASSKKGERSLSNNEKLFF | TGTGCCAGCAGCAAAAAAGGCGAGAGGTCCCTTTCGAATAATGAAAAACTGTTTTTT
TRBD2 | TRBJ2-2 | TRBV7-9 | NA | CASSRMRGSDGELFF | TGTGCCAGCAGCCGAATGCGGGGGTCTGACGGGGAGCTGTTTTTT
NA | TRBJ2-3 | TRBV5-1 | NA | CASSLVTSTDTQYF | TGCGCCAGCAGCTTGGTGACTAGCACAGATACGCAGTATTTT
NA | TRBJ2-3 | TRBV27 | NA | CASSKGGGRTDTQYF | TGTGCCAGTAGTAAGGGGGGGGGCCGGACAGATACGCAGTATTTT
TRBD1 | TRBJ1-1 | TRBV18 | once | CASSPGQGEGEAFF | TGTGCCAGCTCACCCGGACAGGGCGAGGGTGAAGCTTTCTTT
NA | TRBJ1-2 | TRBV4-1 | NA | CASSYGGVAGYTF | TGCGCCAGCAGCTACGGGGGTGTGGCTGGCTACACCTTC
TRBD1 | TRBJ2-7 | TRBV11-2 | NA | CASSFMMGQGRYEQYF | TGTGCCAGCAGCTTTATGATGGGACAGGGGAGGTACGAGCAGTACTTC
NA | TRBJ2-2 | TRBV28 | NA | CASSLFSDTGELFF | TGTGCCAGCAGTTTATTTTCAGACACCGGGGAGCTGTTTTTT
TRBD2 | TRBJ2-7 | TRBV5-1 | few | CASSQFREGYEQYF | TGCGCCAGCAGCCAGTTCCGGGAGGGCTACGAGCAGTACTTC
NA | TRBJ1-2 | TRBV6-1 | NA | CASSEYETNYGYTF | TGTGCCAGCAGTGAATACGAGACTAACTATGGCTACACCTTC
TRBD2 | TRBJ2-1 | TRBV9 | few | CASSVGLAGTYNEQFF | TGTGCCAGCAGCGTAGGGCTAGCGGGGACCTACAATGAGCAGTTCTTC
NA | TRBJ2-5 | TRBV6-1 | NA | CASGQVPNRETQYF | TGTGCCAGCGGACAAGTACCGAATCGAGAGACCCAGTACTTC